This note documents a single TCR beta chain sequence. This clonotype was counted many times. The antigen it binds to is not known. No much larger clonotype is one base removed from it; base qualities were not supplied. The data originate from a study of T cell repertoires in cytomegalovirus infection (dated by TCRdb to the late 2010s). Concerning the study at large: The HLA type of each donor mattered for the analysis, because public TCR beta signatures pointed to carriage of CMV infection along with the matching HLA type.

The instrument given in TCRdb is Illumina HiSeq 1500. TCRdb took the public reads, trimmed them with fastp at Q25, ran MiXCR for clone calling and kept in-frame beta chains. All rows with the same CDR3 protein become a single entry with the most common DNA and genes. This sample gives a few hundred thousand distinct CDR3 sequences in total; around 8.7% of them show up just once. The ten largest make up around 15% of the sample. Via the germline V gene, CDR1 is SGHTA and CDR2 FQGNSA. Reading from cysteine to phenylalanine, the CDR3 counts 15 amino acids. Only CDR3 DNA is held: 45 bases, read in frame from base 1. V loses 1 base at its end and J loses 1 base; junction bases beyond the gene matches: 1. Overall results and qualifications from the work: In both this cohort and an independent cohort of more than 350 donors, the cumulative frequency of public TCR beta family members distinguished carriers of CMV infection plus the relevant HLA type. The ex vivo response was dominated by HLA-C-restricted CMV-specific TCR beta clonotypes, which also provided the single most frequent clonotype in two of eight donors.

The specimen was PBMCs. This sequence uses TRBV7-2 and TRBJ2-5; 9 central bases correspond to TRBD2. This TCR was sampled from a human donor in good health (CMV status not recorded). Some clones in this sample may be carry-over from other donors' samples. The CDR3 reads as follows: CASSLVSGGQETQYF. The nucleotide sequence reads as follows: TGTGCCAGCAGCTTAGTTAGCGGGGGCCAAGAGACCCAGTACTTC.